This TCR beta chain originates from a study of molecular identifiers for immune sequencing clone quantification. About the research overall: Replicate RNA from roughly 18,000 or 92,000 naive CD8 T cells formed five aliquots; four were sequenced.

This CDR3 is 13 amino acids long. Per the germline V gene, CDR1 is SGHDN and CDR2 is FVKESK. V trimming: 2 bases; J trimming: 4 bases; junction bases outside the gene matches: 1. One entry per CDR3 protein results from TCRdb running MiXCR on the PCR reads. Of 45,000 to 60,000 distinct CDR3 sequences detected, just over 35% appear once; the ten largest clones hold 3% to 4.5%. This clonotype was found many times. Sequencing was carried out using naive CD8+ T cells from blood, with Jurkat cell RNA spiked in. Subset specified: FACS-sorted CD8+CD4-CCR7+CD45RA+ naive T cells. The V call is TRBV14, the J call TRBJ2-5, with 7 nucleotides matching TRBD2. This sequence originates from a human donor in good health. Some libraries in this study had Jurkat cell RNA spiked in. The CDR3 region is CASSQWTRETQYF. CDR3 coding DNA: TGTGCCAGCAGCCAATGGACTAGAGAGACCCAGTACTTC.